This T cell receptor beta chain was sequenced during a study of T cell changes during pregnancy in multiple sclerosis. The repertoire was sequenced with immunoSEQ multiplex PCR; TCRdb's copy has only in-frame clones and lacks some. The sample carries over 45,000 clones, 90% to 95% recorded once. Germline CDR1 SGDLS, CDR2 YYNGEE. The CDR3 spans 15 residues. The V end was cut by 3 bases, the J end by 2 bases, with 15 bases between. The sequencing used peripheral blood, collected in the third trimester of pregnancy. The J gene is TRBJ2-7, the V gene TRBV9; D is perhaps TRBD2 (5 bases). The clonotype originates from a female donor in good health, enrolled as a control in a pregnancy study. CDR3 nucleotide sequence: TGTGCCAGCAGCGCCGTCCCTAGCATCGCCTACGAGCAGTACTTC. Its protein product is CASSAVPSIAYEQYF. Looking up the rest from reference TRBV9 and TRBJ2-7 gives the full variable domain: DSGVTQTPKHLITATGQRVTLRCSPRSGDLSVYWYQQSLDQGLQFLIQYYNGEERAKGNILERFSAQQFPDLHSELNLSSLELGDSALYFCASSAVPSIAYEQYFGPGTRLTVT.